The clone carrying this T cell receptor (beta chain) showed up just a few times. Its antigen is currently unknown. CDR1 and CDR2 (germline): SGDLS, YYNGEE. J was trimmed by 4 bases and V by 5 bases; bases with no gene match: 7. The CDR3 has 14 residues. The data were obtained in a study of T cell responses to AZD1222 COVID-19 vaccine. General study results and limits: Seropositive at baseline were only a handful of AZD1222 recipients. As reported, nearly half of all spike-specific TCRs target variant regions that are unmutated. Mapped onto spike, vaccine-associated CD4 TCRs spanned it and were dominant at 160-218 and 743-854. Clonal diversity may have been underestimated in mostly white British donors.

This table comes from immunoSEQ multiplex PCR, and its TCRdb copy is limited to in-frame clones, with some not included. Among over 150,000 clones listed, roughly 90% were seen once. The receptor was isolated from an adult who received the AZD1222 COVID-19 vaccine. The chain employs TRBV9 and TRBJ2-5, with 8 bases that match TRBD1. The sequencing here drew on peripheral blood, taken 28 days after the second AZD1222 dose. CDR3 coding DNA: TGTGCCAGCAGTCTAACTGGGACAGGAGAGACCCAGTACTTC. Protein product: CASSLTGTGETQYF.